One sample yielded the 27 T cell receptor beta chains listed below, sequenced in a study of glioma-infiltrating T cells. Amplification of TCR alpha and beta CDR3 regions from RNA used iRepertoire nested multiplex PCR. TCRdb re-derived calls from the multiplex PCR reads in MiXCR, one entry per CDR3 protein. The top ten hold over 20% of the sample, which has fewer than 200,000 distinct CDR3 sequences, about 32% seen once. The sequenced sample was glioma tissue, nonneoplastic brain tissue, or PBMCs (not recorded which). These receptors were collected from a human donor with low-grade glioma or glioblastoma, undergoing nonglioma brain surgery, or in good health (not recorded which).

This clonotype was seen ten or more times. V is TRBV7-6 and J is TRBJ2-2, with D unclear. Trimming removed 6 bases from V and 4 bases from J, with 12 bases in between. Germline V gene data show CDR1 as SGHVS and CDR2 as FNYEAQ. CDR3 length: 14 residues. In DNA, the CDR3 is TGTGCCAGCAGGTTAAGTCTCGGCACCGGGGAGCTGTTTTTT. Translating gives CASRLSLGTGELFF.

This clonotype showed up many times. The chain combines TRBV6-6 with TRBJ2-5, with D unclear. V shed 1 base and J shed 4 bases, with 4 bases lying between them. CDR3 length: 12 residues. Germline-derived CDR1 and CDR2 are MNHNY and SVGAGI (reference sequence). CDR3 residues: CASSYFIETQYF. As DNA, the CDR3 is TGTGCCAGCAGTTACTTCATAGAGACCCAGTACTTC.

This clonotype was seen ten or more times. The chain employs TRBV5-4 and TRBJ2-7, with a weak D call TRBD1 (6 bases). Germline CDR1 and CDR2: SGHNT and YYREEE (reference sequence). The CDR3 contains 15 residues. Trimming removed 2 bases at V and 0 bases at J, with 12 bases between. CDR3 bases: TGTGCCAGCAGCTTAGGCAGGGGATTCTCCTACGAGCAGTACTTC. Translating it yields CASSLGRGFSYEQYF.

The sample holds many counts of this clonotype. The chain links TRBV6-2 or TRBV6-3 to TRBJ2-1; the match to TRBD2 covers 10 bases. This CDR3 spans 16 amino acids. V lost 6 bases to trimming and J lost 5 bases; unmatched junction nucleotides: 10. CDR1 is MNHEY and CDR2 is SVGEGT in the germline V gene. The CDR3 sequence is CASRIPGLAHNNEQFF. Written as DNA, the CDR3 is TGTGCCAGCAGGATCCCGGGACTAGCGCATAACAATGAGCAGTTCTTC.

This clonotype has a single count. V and J are TRBV7-6 and TRBJ2-5; possible D gene TRBD1, 6 bases. The length of the CDR3 is 13 residues. Trimming left V 11 bases short and J 0 bases short, with 13 bases between. Germline CDR1 and CDR2: SGHVS and FNYEAQ. The CDR3 nucleotides are TGTGCCTGCACCTCAGGGGACCAAGAGACCCAGTACTTC. Its translation: CACTSGDQETQYF.

The chain combines TRBV29-1 with TRBJ2-5; tentative D call: TRBD1 (5 bases). CDR1 and CDR2 (germline): SQVTM, ANQGSEA. Trimming stripped 7 bases from V and 4 bases from J, with 13 bases between. The CDR3 is made up of 12 amino acids. In DNA form, the CDR3 reads TGCAGCGCAGCCAGGGCTGGAGAGACCCAGTACTTC. Protein: CSAARAGETQYF.

This clonotype has at least ten counts. The chain is built from TRBV30 and TRBJ1-1, with D hard to call. The germline V gene has CDR1 GTSNPN and CDR2 SVGIG (reference sequence). The CDR3 length is 11 residues. V was pared by 3 bases and J by 3 bases, with 5 bases between. The CDR3 nucleotides read TGTGCCTGGAGGGATTACACTGAAGCTTTCTTT. This translates into CAWRDYTEAFF.

This clonotype was observed a few times. This may be a read error, as it is one base from a much larger clone. The rearrangement joins TRBV6-2 or TRBV6-3 to TRBJ2-7, with 9 bases that match TRBD1. This CDR3 has 13 residues. Germline V CDR1 and CDR2: MNHEY, SVGEGT. The junction had 4 bases not matched to a gene; V was cut back by 5 bases and J by 5 bases. For the CDR3, the DNA is TGTGCCAGCAGTCGGGACAGGGAAGACGAGCAGTACTTC. Translated: CASSRDREDEQYF.

CDR3 coding DNA: TGCAGCGTGGGGGGACAGGGGGCGAACCCTAACGAGCAGTACTTC. As protein: CSVGGQGANPNEQYF. J is TRBJ2-7 and V is TRBV29-1; TRBD1 agrees at 12 bases. CDR1 is SQVTM, CDR2 ANQGSEA, per germline. The CDR3 has 15 amino acids. The V and J ends lost 6 bases and 5 bases, in that order; junction bases with no gene match: 11.

There are a few counts of this clonotype. V gene TRBV29-1 combines with J gene TRBJ2-1; D might be TRBD2 (6 bases). The CDR3 has 13 residues. Trimming removed 4 bases from V and 8 bases from J, with 15 bases in between. Germline V gene sequence: CDR1 SQVTM, CDR2 ANQGSEA. The CDR3 nucleotides are TGCAGCGTTGCCGCGGGGATCGGTTATGAGCAGTTCTTC. Translated: CSVAAGIGYEQFF.

This clonotype was found many times. The rearrangement joins TRBV6-6 to TRBJ1-5; no firm D call. CDR3 length: 19 residues. CDR1 is MNHNY, CDR2 SVGAGI, per germline (reference sequence). V was shortened by 0 bases and J by 0 bases, with 18 bases between the two germline ends. The CDR3 is CASSYSRARAVYSNQPQHF. DNA for the CDR3: TGTGCCAGCAGTTACTCCCGGGCCCGGGCAGTTTATAGCAATCAGCCCCAGCATTTT.

This sequence joins TRBV19 and TRBJ2-7; no definite D call. Germline V CDR1 and CDR2: LNHDA, SQIVND (reference sequence). This CDR3 is built from 11 residues. V lost 4 bases and J 5 bases, leaving 6 bases between the germline ends. As DNA, the CDR3 is TGTGCCAGTAGTAACCGGAACGAGCAGTACTTC. Protein product: CASSNRNEQYF. The entire variable domain, with the rest obtained from reference TRBV19 and TRBJ2-7, is as follows: DGGITQSPKYLFRKEGQNVTLSCEQNLNHDAMYWYRQDPGQGLRLIYYSQIVNDFQKGDIAEGYSVSREKKESFPLTVTSAQKNPTAFYLCASSNRNEQYFGPGTRLTVT.

This clonotype was seen at least ten times. The chain joins TRBV28 to TRBJ1-1, with D tentatively TRBD1 (6 bases). The length of the CDR3 is 16 residues. Trimming removed 5 bases from V and 0 bases from J, with 16 bases in between. From germline, CDR1 is MDHEN and CDR2 SYDVKM. DNA of the CDR3: TGTGCCAGCAGTGGACAGCCCCAAGGTATGAACACTGAAGCTTTCTTT. It translates to CASSGQPQGMNTEAFF.

There are many counts of this clonotype. The chain has TRBV6-2 or TRBV6-3 and TRBJ2-7, with no clear D. Between the trimmed V and J ends, which lost 2 bases and 7 bases, there was a span of 9 bases. CDR1 MNHEY and CDR2 SVGEGT come from the germline V gene. The CDR3 totals 12 residues. The CDR3 nucleotides are TGTGCCAGCAGTTACGATGCCCGGGAGCAGTACTTC. It codes for CASSYDAREQYF.

This clonotype was picked up many times. The chain joins TRBV6-1 to TRBJ2-7, with 7 bases fitting TRBD2. Germline CDR1 MNHNS, CDR2 SASEGT. The ends lost 6 bases at V and 2 bases at J; junction bases unmatched: 4. CDR3 size: 13 residues. CDR3 region: CASRGGGTYEQYF. CDR3 in DNA: TGTGCCAGCAGGGGCGGGGGAACCTACGAGCAGTACTTC.

A single count supports this clonotype. Germline and junction disagree at one end, which may indicate a read error. The chain is built from TRBV6-2 or TRBV6-3 and TRBJ2-7, with D uncertain. Germline V CDR1 and CDR2: MNHEY, SVGEGT. This CDR3 has 15 residues. CDR3 in DNA: TGTGCCAGCAGTTCAATCGGTAAAGGGCGCTACGAGAAGTACTTC. Its protein product is CASSSIGKGRYEKYF.

This clonotype turned up a few times. The V call is TRBV2, the J call TRBJ2-3, with a tentative D call TRBD2 (7 bases). Trimming took off 11 bases at V and 8 bases at J, with 14 bases between the two ends. Germline CDR1 is SNHLY and CDR2 is FYNNEI. This CDR3 spans 11 amino acids. The CDR3 nucleotides are TGTGCCGGCGGGGGCGGAGCTACGCAGTATTTT. It codes for CAGGGGATQYF.

This clonotype has a count of ten or more. The chain uses TRBV20-1 and TRBJ2-2; 8 nucleotides line up with TRBD1. Germline loops: CDR1 DFQATT, CDR2 SNEGSKA (reference sequence). V dropped 6 bases and J dropped 5; count of bases not matched to a gene: 5. The CDR3 is 13 amino acids. The CDR3, as DNA: TGCAGTGCGAGGGACAGGCTAACCGGGGAGCTGTTTTTT. Encoded protein: CSARDRLTGELFF.

The sample holds many counts of this clonotype. V is TRBV20-1 and J is TRBJ2-1, with 11 bases that match TRBD2. With 6 bases clipped from V and 1 base from J, the junction kept 8 bases outside the gene matches. The CDR3 is 16 residues long. Germline CDR1 DFQATT, CDR2 SNEGSKA (reference sequence). The chain's CDR3 is CSARSGRAMSYNEQFF. The CDR3 DNA is TGCAGTGCGCGTAGCGGGAGGGCCATGTCCTACAATGAGCAGTTCTTC.

The V gene is TRBV19, the J gene TRBJ1-5; TRBD1 might be the D (5 bases). V was clipped by 5 bases and J by 0 bases, with 14 bases between them. The germline CDR1 and CDR2 sequences are LNHDA and SQIVND (reference sequence). The CDR3 is 16 amino acids. CDR3 DNA sequence: TGTGCCAGTAGTTTCGGGACGGCAGGTAGCAATCAGCCCCAGCATTTT. Protein sequence: CASSFGTAGSNQPQHF.

In this sample, this clonotype turned up many times. The junction and the germline gene differ at one end; a read error may be behind it. The chain carries TRBV6-2 or TRBV6-3 and TRBJ1-1, with D unresolved. Germline V CDR1 and CDR2: MNHEY, SVGEGT. The CDR3 length is 13 residues. Written as DNA, the CDR3 is TGTGCCAGCAGTTACAACCCATCGCAACGGTGTATCTTT. Amino acids: CASSYNPSQRCIF.

This clonotype was recorded many times. This rearrangement joins TRBV7-9 to TRBJ2-7, with D maybe TRBD1 (5 bases). Trimming shortened V by 2 bases and J by 7 bases, and 21 bases separated the two germline ends. Germline V gives CDR1 SEHNR, CDR2 FQNEAQ (reference sequence). There are 16 residues in the CDR3. DNA of the CDR3: TGTGCCAGCAGCTTACTCTTCCAGGGCCCAATCGGAGAGCAGTACTTC. This encodes CASSLLFQGPIGEQYF.

This clonotype was found many times. This may arise from a read error, as a much more abundant clone is one base away. The chain joins TRBV12-3 or TRBV12-4 to TRBJ1-1; D is undetermined. V dropped 2 bases and J dropped 4 bases, with 5 bases sitting between them. This CDR3 is 12 amino acids long. In DNA form, the CDR3 reads TGTGCCAGCAGTTTATGGGTCACTGAAGCTTTCTTT. This sequence encodes CASSLWVTEAFF.

This clonotype has at least ten counts. This chain joins TRBV18 and TRBJ2-7, with 8 bases aligning to TRBD2. The junction had 3 bases not matched to a gene; V was cut back by 0 bases and J by 5 bases. The CDR3 is 14 residues long. In germline, CDR1 is KGHSH, CDR2 LQKENI. CDR3 region: CASSPPGLVDEQYF. The DNA of the CDR3 is TGTGCCAGCTCACCACCGGGACTAGTAGACGAGCAGTACTTC.

This clonotype was seen many times. The chain recombines TRBV20-1 with TRBJ2-3, with D possibly matching TRBD2 (6 bases). Germline V lookup: CDR1 DFQATT, CDR2 SNEGSKA (reference sequence). CDR3 length: 12 residues. V was trimmed by 4 bases and J by 7 bases, leaving 12 bases between them. This CDR3 is CSANGGSNTQYF. The CDR3 bases are TGCAGTGCTAACGGAGGGAGCAATACGCAGTATTTT.

This clonotype was detected ten times or more. V usage is TRBV15 and J usage is TRBJ1-1; D not resolved. The CDR3 loop spans 14 amino acids. The V end lost 0 bases, the J end lost 1 base, and 6 bases lay between the germline ends. Germline V CDR1 and CDR2: LNHNV, YYDKDF (reference sequence). In DNA form, the CDR3 reads TGTGCCACCAGCAGAGACAGGAGGAACACTGAAGCTTTCTTT. Its translation is CATSRDRRNTEAFF.

This clonotype was found many times. This sequence joins TRBV5-8 and TRBJ2-3; 9 bases align to TRBD1. Germline V gives CDR1 SGHTS, CDR2 YDEGEE. Trimming took 3 bases from V and 1 from J; bases not matched to a gene: 3. This CDR3 has 15 amino acids. The CDR3 is CASSYWTGGTDTQYF. CDR3 coding DNA: TGTGCCAGCAGCTACTGGACAGGGGGCACAGATACGCAGTATTTT.